This T cell receptor (beta chain) was captured by sequencing in a study of blood T cell repertoires in COVID-19. For the study at large: Whether acute or convalescent, the COVID-19 samples came from the United States, Italy and Spain. T cells, B-cell-depleted T cells, or PBMCs provided the cDNA or gDNA that served as material.

This CDR3 contains 15 residues. V lost 4 bases, J lost 3 bases, and 5 bases stayed unmatched. Germline assignment: CDR1 LGHDT and CDR2 YNNKEL (reference sequence). Original methodology: Reference gene primer amplification gave nucleated cell count estimates. Method: immunoSEQ multiplex PCR; TCRdb's copy keeps in-frame clones and lacks some. That table furnishes V, J and clone size, whereas the DNA furnished D and trimming. There are 150,000 to 200,000 clones in the sample; approximately 85% occur only once, and around 3.3% lies in the top ten. The V gene is TRBV3-1 (or the pseudogene TRBV3-2), the J gene TRBJ2-7; 11 bases align to TRBD2. The TCR was taken from a man between 60 and 70 years old with acute or convalescent COVID-19. The sample taken for sequencing was peripheral blood. The CDR3 DNA is TGTGCCAGCAGCCTTCCGGGACTAGCGGACTACGAGCAGTACTTC. Its protein product is CASSLPGLADYEQYF.